This entry features one T cell receptor (beta chain) sequence. The germline gives CDR1 LGHNA, CDR2 YSLEER. The CDR3 has 14 amino acids. Trimming took off 0 bases at V and 9 bases at J, with 9 bases between the two ends. This sample was included in a study of blood T cell repertoires in COVID-19. Repertoires were generated with immunoSEQ multiplex PCR, while TCRdb's copy carries only in-frame clones and drops some. The table lists about 340,000 clones, 65% to 85% of them singletons. The sequence derives from a man in his thirties or forties with active or convalescent COVID-19. The J gene is TRBJ1-6, the V gene TRBV4-3; D ambiguous. Sequencing was done on a sample of peripheral blood. CDR3 residues: CASSQDGSGSPLHF. The CDR3 DNA reads as TGCGCCAGCAGCCAAGACGGGAGTGGTTCACCCCTCCACTTT.